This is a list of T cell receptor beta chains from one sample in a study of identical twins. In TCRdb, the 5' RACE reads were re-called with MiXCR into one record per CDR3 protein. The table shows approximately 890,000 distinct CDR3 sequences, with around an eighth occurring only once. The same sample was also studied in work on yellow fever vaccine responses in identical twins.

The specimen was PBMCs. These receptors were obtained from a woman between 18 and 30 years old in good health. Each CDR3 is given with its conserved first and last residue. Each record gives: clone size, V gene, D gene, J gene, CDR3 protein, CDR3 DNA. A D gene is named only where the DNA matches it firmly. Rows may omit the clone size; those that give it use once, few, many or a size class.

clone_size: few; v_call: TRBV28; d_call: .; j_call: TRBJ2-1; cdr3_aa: CASSSPRTEGNEQFF; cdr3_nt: TGTGCCAGCAGTTCCCCCCGAACCGAAGGGAATGAGCAGTTCTTC
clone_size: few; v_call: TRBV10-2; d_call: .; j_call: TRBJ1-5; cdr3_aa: CASSERGESQPQHF; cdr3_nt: TGCGCCAGCAGTGAGAGGGGGGAGAGTCAGCCCCAGCATTTT
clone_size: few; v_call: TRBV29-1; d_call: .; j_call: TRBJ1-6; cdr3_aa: CSARQDYNSPLHF; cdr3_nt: TGCAGCGCTAGACAGGACTATAATTCACCCCTCCACTTT
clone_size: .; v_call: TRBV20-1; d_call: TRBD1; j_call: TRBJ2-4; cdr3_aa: CSARDRGRGPVIAKNIQYF; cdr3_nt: TGCAGTGCTAGAGATCGTGGCAGGGGGCCGGTCATCGCCAAAAACATTCAGTACTTC
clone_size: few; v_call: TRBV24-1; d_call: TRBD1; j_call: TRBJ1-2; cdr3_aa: CATSDPGQGLNYGYTF; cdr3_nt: TGTGCCACCAGTGACCCCGGACAGGGCCTTAACTATGGCTACACCTTC
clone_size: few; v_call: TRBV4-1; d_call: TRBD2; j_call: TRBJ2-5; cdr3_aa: CASSQLAGTGETQYF; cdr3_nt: TGCGCCAGCAGCCAATTAGCGGGGACGGGGGAGACCCAGTACTTC
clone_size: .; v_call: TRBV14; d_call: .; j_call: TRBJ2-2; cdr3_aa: CASSLPGRPRGELFF; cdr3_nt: TGTGCCAGCAGCCTCCCGGGACGACCGCGCGGGGAGCTGTTTTTT
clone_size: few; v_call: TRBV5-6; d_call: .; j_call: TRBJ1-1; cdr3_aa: CASSSGASTEAFF; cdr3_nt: TGTGCCAGCAGCTCCGGGGCGAGCACTGAAGCTTTCTTT
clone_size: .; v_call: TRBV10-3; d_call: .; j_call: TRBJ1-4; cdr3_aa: CAISESGGTREKLFF; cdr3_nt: TGTGCCATCAGTGAGTCGGGCGGGACCCGTGAAAAACTGTTTTTT
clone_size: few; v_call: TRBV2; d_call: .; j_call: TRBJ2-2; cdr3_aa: CASSEARTTTGELFF; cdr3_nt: TGTGCCAGCAGTGAAGCTAGGACGACGACCGGGGAGCTGTTTTTT
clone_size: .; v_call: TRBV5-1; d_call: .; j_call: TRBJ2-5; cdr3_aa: CASSWGSQETQYF; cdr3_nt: TGCGCCAGCAGCTGGGGAAGCCAAGAGACCCAGTACTTC
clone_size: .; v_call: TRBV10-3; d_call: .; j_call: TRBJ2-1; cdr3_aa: CAISAIYNEQFF; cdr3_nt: TGTGCCATCAGCGCAATCTACAATGAGCAGTTCTTC
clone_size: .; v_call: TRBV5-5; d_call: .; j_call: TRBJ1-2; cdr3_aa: CASSPESSSWNGYTF; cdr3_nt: TGTGCCAGCAGTCCTGAATCCAGTTCGTGGAATGGCTACACCTTC
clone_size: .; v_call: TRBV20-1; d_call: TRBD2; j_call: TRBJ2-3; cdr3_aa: CSARGYAVAGVDTQYF; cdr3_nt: TGCAGTGCTCGAGGGTACGCCGTAGCGGGGGTCGATACGCAGTATTTT
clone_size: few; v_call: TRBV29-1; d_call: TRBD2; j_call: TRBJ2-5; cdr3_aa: CSVEDGGRGRETQYF; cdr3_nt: TGCAGCGTTGAAGATGGCGGGAGAGGAAGAGAGACCCAGTACTTC
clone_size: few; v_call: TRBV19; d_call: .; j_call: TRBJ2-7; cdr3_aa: CASSIKAGSSYEQYF; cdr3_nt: TGTGCCAGTAGTATAAAGGCGGGGAGCTCCTACGAGCAGTACTTC
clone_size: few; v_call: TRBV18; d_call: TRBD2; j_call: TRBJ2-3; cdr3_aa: CASSPPRSSGKTDTQYF; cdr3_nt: TGTGCCAGCTCACCCCCCCGGTCTAGCGGAAAAACAGATACGCAGTATTTT
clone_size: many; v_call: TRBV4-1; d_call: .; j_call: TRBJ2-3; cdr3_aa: CASSQVAGSTDTQYF; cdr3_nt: TGCGCCAGCAGCCAAGTAGCCGGATCCACAGATACGCAGTATTTT
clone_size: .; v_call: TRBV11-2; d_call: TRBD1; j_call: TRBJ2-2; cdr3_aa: CASSRPLGQGTGELFF; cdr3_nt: TGTGCCAGCAGCCGCCCCTTGGGACAGGGTACCGGGGAGCTGTTTTTT
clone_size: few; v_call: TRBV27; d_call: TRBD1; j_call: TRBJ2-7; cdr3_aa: CASSSLSNRGEQYF; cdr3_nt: TGTGCCAGCAGTTCTCTATCCAACAGGGGCGAGCAGTACTTC
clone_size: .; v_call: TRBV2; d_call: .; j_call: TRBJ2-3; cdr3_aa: CASDLSGGGTDTQYF; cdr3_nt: TGTGCCAGCGATCTCTCCGGGGGAGGCACAGATACGCAGTATTTT
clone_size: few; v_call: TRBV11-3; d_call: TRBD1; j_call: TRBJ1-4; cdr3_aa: CASSRRGLEKLFF; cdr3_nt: TGTGCCAGCAGCCGCAGGGGGCTTGAAAAACTGTTTTTT